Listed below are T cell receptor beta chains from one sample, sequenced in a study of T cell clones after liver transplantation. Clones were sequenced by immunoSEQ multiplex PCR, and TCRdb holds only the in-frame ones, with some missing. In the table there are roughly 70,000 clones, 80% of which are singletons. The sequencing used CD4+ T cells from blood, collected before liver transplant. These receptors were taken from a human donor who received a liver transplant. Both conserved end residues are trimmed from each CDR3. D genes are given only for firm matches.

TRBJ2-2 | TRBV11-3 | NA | ASSLDNVTGELF
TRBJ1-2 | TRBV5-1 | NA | ASSPDSLYGYT
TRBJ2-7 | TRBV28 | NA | ASSPPAPPYEQY
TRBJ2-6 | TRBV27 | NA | ASSLFYQNSGANVLT
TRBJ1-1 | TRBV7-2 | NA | ASSFTWDGFEAF
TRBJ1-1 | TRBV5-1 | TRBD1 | ASSSGQGRPNTEAF
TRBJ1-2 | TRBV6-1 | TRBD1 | ASRPDRGLNYGYT
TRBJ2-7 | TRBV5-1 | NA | ASSLYTEGRYEQY
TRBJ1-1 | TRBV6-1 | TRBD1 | ASSGTGQSTEAF
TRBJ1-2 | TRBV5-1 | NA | ASSLAPGLGDGYT
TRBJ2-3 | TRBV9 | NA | ASSVDNTDTQY
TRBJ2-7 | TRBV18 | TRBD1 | ASSPQGQGPYEQY
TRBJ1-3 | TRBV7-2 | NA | ASSLAQGRGNTIY
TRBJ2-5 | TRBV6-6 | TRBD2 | ASTGTSGSRETQY
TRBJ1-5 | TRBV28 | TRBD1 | ASSLPAGQGIFQPQH
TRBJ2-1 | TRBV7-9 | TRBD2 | ASSSGTSGINEQF
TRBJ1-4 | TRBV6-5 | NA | ASSYGPNEKLF
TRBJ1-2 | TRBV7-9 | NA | ASTLVGGDYGYT
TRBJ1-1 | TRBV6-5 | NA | ASSYSPDTEAF
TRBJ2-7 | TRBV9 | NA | ASSVGGGWNEQY
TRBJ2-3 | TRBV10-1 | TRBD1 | ASNPGQGHNTQY
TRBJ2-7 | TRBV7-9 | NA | ASSPGRSSYEQY
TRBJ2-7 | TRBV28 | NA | ASSLVGYEQY
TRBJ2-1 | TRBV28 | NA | ASSHGGERSSYNEQF
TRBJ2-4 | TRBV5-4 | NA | ASSEGVTGIQY
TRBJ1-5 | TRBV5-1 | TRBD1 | ASSPGQGGNQPQH
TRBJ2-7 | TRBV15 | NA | ATSRVIGYEQY
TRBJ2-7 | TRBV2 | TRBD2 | ASRRTSNEQY
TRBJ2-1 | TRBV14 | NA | ASSLVLVGTYNEQF
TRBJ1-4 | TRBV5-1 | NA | ASSPGPGRANEKLF
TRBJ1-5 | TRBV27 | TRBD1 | ASSLQGTSNQPQH
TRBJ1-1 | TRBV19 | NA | ASSGQWGDTEAF
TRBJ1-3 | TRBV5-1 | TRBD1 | ASSYGQGTGNTIY
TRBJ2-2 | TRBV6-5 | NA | ASSRLTGELF
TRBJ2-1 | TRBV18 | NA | ASSPPSSYNEQF
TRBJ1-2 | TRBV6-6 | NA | ASTKNRSYGYT
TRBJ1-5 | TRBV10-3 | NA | AISGTNQPQH
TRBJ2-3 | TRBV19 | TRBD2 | ASRMTSGSTDTQY
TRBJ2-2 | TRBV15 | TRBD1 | ATSPFQGVLAGELF
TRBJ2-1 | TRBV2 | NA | ASQMTISEQF
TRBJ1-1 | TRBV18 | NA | ASSPNRETEAF
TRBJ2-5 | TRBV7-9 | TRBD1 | ASRPGWGTGQRETQY
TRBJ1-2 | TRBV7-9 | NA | ASSLELPNYGYT